A single sample gave rise to the 30 T cell receptor beta chains below, sequenced in a study of patients and donors after allogeneic stem cell transplantation. Each CDR3 protein gets one entry after TCRdb re-called the RT-PCR reads with MiXCR. Among under 200,000 distinct CDR3 sequences listed, around 28% were seen once. Sequenced sample: blood, either unsorted or a sorted T cell fraction (not recorded which). The receptor set was obtained from a human donor who was either an allogeneic HSCT recipient or a stem cell or donor lymphocyte infusion donor (not recorded which). It is not recorded whose cells these are; they may come from a transplant donor.

The chain joins TRBV18 to TRBJ2-1; 7 nucleotides align to TRBD1. Trimming cost V 3 bases and J 2 bases; bases outside gene matches: 7. This CDR3 comprises 16 residues. Germline V gives CDR1 KGHSH, CDR2 LQKENI. CDR3 nucleotide sequence: TGTGCCAGCTCACCCTTAGCAGGGGGTACCTACAATGAGCAGTTCTTC. Residues: CASSPLAGGTYNEQFF.

There are a few counts of this clonotype. The chain's CDR3 is CASSLAQPFEKLFF. CDR3 nucleotides: TGTGCCAGCAGTTTAGCGCAGCCGTTTGAAAAACTGTTTTTT. The chain links TRBV12-3 or TRBV12-4 to TRBJ1-4, with D uncertain. V lost 0 bases and J lost 7, with 9 bases in between. The CDR3 runs 14 residues.

This clonotype was recorded a few times. The V and J genes are TRBV29-1 and TRBJ1-5, with 7 bases identical to TRBD1. From germline, CDR1 is SQVTM and CDR2 ANQGSEA. J was trimmed by 4 bases and V by 5 bases; bases with no gene match: 5. The CDR3 contains 13 residues. Here the CDR3 reads CSVRDSWNQPQHF. For the CDR3, the DNA is TGCAGCGTTCGGGACAGCTGGAATCAGCCCCAGCATTTT.

This chain joins TRBV7-6 and TRBJ2-7, with a weak D call TRBD1 (6 bases). CDR1 SGHVS and CDR2 FNYEAQ come from the germline V gene. The V gene lost 5 bases and the J gene lost 0 bases, with 14 bases spanning the gap. CDR3 length: 15 amino acids. The CDR3 region is CASSQFSDSSYEQYF. In DNA, the CDR3 is TGTGCCAGCAGCCAGTTTTCGGACAGCTCCTACGAGCAGTACTTC.

This clonotype was observed many times. V gene TRBV6-5 combines with J gene TRBJ1-1, with D possibly TRBD1 on 5 matching bases. Germline CDR1 MNHEY, CDR2 SVGAGI. The CDR3 totals 12 residues. V was clipped by 11 bases and J by 1 base, with 11 bases between them. CDR3 in DNA: TGTGCCGCCACAGGAGGGAACACTGAAGCTTTCTTT. It specifies CAATGGNTEAFF.

This clonotype was seen more than once but under ten times. This chain joins TRBV6-5 and TRBJ2-3; TRBD2 is a possible D gene (6 bases). Trimming took 0 bases from V and 0 from J, leaving 10 bases between them. The CDR3 runs to 16 residues. Germline CDR1 MNHEY, CDR2 SVGAGI. The CDR3 bases are TGTGCCAGCAGTTACTCCCAAAGCGGGAGCACAGATACGCAGTATTTT. This translates into CASSYSQSGSTDTQYF.

This clonotype was detected only a few times. The chain employs TRBV11-2 and TRBJ2-1, with 9 bases aligning to TRBD2. CDR1 is SGHAT and CDR2 is FQNNGV in the germline V gene. After removal of 1 base from V and 5 bases from J, the junction contained 6 bases not matched to a gene. The CDR3 has 16 residues. This CDR3 is CASSLVLAGGNNEQFF. The CDR3 nucleotides read TGTGCCAGCAGCTTAGTATTGGCGGGAGGGAACAATGAGCAGTTCTTC.

In this sample, this clonotype turned up a few times. CDR3 sequence (DNA): TGTGCCAGCAGTTTAGGGCGTCGGCACACTGAAGCTTTCTTT. Its translation: CASSLGRRHTEAFF. The chain combines TRBV27 with TRBJ1-1; no firm D call. The CDR3 totals 14 residues. V shed 2 bases and J shed 3 bases, with 10 bases lying between them. Germline CDR1 reads MNHEY; CDR2 reads SMNVEV (reference sequence).

This chain uses TRBV7-2 with TRBJ1-5; 7 bases fit TRBD1. The CDR3 has 15 residues. CDR1 and CDR2 (germline): SGHTA, FQGNSA. V gave up 4 bases and J gave up 3 bases; unmatched junction bases: 6. DNA of the CDR3: TGTGCCAGCAGCTCCTTCAGGGGGTCCAATCAGCCCCAGCATTTT. It yields the protein CASSSFRGSNQPQHF.

J is TRBJ2-5 and V is TRBV18; D gene uncertain. Germline loops: CDR1 KGHSH, CDR2 LQKENI. The V end lost 2 bases, the J end lost 1 base, and 5 bases lay between the germline ends. The CDR3 is 13 amino acids. In DNA form, the CDR3 reads TGTGCCAGCTCACCAGCCATCCAAGAGACCCAGTACTTC. It specifies CASSPAIQETQYF. Variable domain in full (rest from reference TRBV18 and TRBJ2-5): NAGVMQNPRHLVRRRGQEARLRCSPMKGHSHVYWYRQLPEEGLKFMVYLQKENIIDESGMPKERFSAEFPKEGPSILRIQQVVRGDSAAYFCASSPAIQETQYFGPGTRLLVL.

The J gene is TRBJ2-1, the V gene TRBV20-1, with 8 bases fitting TRBD2. This CDR3 spans 14 amino acids. Trimming cost V 3 bases and J 3 bases; bases outside gene matches: 4. Germline values: CDR1 DFQATT, CDR2 SNEGSKA (reference sequence). The CDR3 spells CSARRREVYNEQFF. The CDR3 bases are TGCAGTGCTAGGAGGCGGGAGGTCTACAATGAGCAGTTCTTC.

This chain joins TRBV29-1 and TRBJ2-5; D is possibly TRBD1 (5 bases). The CDR3 runs 10 residues. Trimming pared 4 bases from V and 9 bases from J, leaving 9 bases between. Looked up from germline, CDR1 is SQVTM and CDR2 is ANQGSEA. CDR3 sequence reads: CSVAKGAQYF. DNA for the CDR3: TGCAGCGTTGCGAAAGGGGCCCAGTACTTC.

This clonotype has just a few counts. The V call is TRBV18, the J call TRBJ2-3; 8 bases match TRBD2. This CDR3 contains 15 residues. With V trimmed by 3 bases and J by 1 base, 3 bases remained unmatched. Germline V gene data show CDR1 as KGHSH and CDR2 as LQKENI. The CDR3 reads CASSPTSARTDTQYF. The CDR3 nucleotides read TGTGCCAGCTCACCGACTAGCGCCCGCACAGATACGCAGTATTTT.

The CDR3 here is CASSQDLGRAREYF. CDR3 in DNA: TGCGCCAGCAGCCAAGATCTTGGGAGGGCGAGAGAGTACTTC. The chain combines TRBV4-3 with TRBJ2-7; 7 positions match TRBD2. Trimming cost V 0 bases and J 11 bases; bases outside gene matches: 10. The CDR3 length is 14 residues. Germline V gene data show CDR1 as LGHNA and CDR2 as YSLEER.

This clonotype was counted many times. CDR3 protein: CASLRAGGFTEAFF. In nucleotides, the CDR3 is TGTGCCAGCCTCCGCGCGGGGGGTTTCACTGAAGCTTTCTTT. The chain carries TRBV7-9 and TRBJ1-1, with a possible D match to TRBD1 (5 bases). CDR1 and CDR2 (germline): SEHNR, FQNEAQ (reference sequence). Trimming took off 8 bases at V and 4 bases at J, with 17 bases between the two ends. The CDR3 is made up of 14 amino acids.

The chain couples TRBV12-3 or TRBV12-4 to TRBJ1-5, with D uncertain. Trimming took off 5 bases at V and 5 bases at J, with 7 bases between the two ends. The CDR3 totals 12 residues. The CDR3 nucleotides are TGTGCCAGCAGTCCCATAGATCAGCCCCAGCATTTT. Translating it yields CASSPIDQPQHF.

This clonotype was counted a few times. The chain couples TRBV20-1 to TRBJ2-2; unclear D gene. Trimming removed 5 bases at V and 2 bases at J, with 15 bases between. The CDR3 is 15 residues long. Germline assignment: CDR1 DFQATT and CDR2 SNEGSKA (reference sequence). The CDR3 DNA is TGCAGTGCTCCGTCCAGAAGTGAAAACACCGGGGAGCTGTTTTTT. Translation gives CSAPSRSENTGELFF.

This chain joins TRBV24-1 and TRBJ2-3; the D is unclear. V lost 7 bases to trimming and J lost 0 bases, with 10 bases between them. Germline CDR1 KGHDR, CDR2 SFDVKD. The CDR3 is 14 residues long. The CDR3 protein is CATSGSSSTDTQYF. In DNA, the CDR3 is TGTGCCACCAGCGGCTCGTCTAGCACAGATACGCAGTATTTT.

V and J are TRBV6-5 and TRBJ1-6; tentatively, D is TRBD1 (6 bases). This CDR3 spans 15 amino acids. The germline gives CDR1 MNHEY, CDR2 SVGAGI. The V end lost 6 bases, the J end lost 1 base, and 10 bases lay between the germline ends. CDR3 loop: CASSRGGSYNSPLHF. In DNA form, the CDR3 reads TGTGCCAGCAGCAGGGGAGGGTCCTATAATTCACCCCTCCACTTT.

The sample holds a few counts of this clonotype. The gene calls are TRBV18 and TRBJ1-1; D call uncertain. The CDR3 totals 15 residues. Germline lookup yields CDR1 KGHSH and CDR2 LQKENI. Trimming removed 3 bases at V and 0 bases at J, with 11 bases between. Here the CDR3 DNA reads TGTGCCAGCTCACCTGGTAGCAAAGTGAACACTGAAGCTTTCTTT. Its protein product is CASSPGSKVNTEAFF.

This clonotype was recorded a few times. V and J are TRBV9 and TRBJ1-1, with unresolved D. This CDR3 is 15 amino acids long. CDR1 is SGDLS and CDR2 is YYNGEE in the germline V gene. Trimming took off 2 bases at V and 3 bases at J, with 14 bases between the two ends. The CDR3 sequence: CASSVEPSMHTEAFF. CDR3 nucleotides: TGTGCCAGCAGCGTTGAACCCAGTATGCACACTGAAGCTTTCTTT. Together with reference TRBV9 and TRBJ1-1, the CDR3 gives the full variable domain: DSGVTQTPKHLITATGQRVTLRCSPRSGDLSVYWYQQSLDQGLQFLIQYYNGEERAKGNILERFSAQQFPDLHSELNLSSLELGDSALYFCASSVEPSMHTEAFFGQGTRLTVV.

The chain recombines TRBV12-3 or TRBV12-4 with TRBJ1-5; TRBD1 agrees at 8 bases. This CDR3 has 15 residues. Unmatched junction bases numbered 8, after V lost 3 bases and J lost 7 bases. This chain's CDR3 is CASSLGQVRRQPQHF. CDR3 coding DNA: TGTGCCAGCAGTTTGGGACAGGTCCGGAGGCAGCCCCAGCATTTT.

This clonotype was recorded once. This chain links TRBV7-2 with TRBJ2-2; D is unresolved. The V gene's germline CDR1 is SGHTA and CDR2 FQGNSA. This CDR3 contains 14 residues. V was pared by 1 base and J by 6 bases, with 9 bases between. The CDR3: CASSLDRAPGELFF. The DNA for the CDR3 is TGTGCCAGCAGCTTAGATAGAGCGCCCGGGGAGCTGTTTTTT.

This clonotype was counted between two and nine times. The V gene is TRBV25-1, the J gene TRBJ2-5; 11 positions match TRBD2. CDR3 length equals 16 residues. Germline V gene lookup returns CDR1 MGHDK and CDR2 SYGVNS. V was pared by 7 bases and J by 6 bases, with 13 bases of the junction left unmatched. The CDR3 is CASNITTSGSRKTQYF. The CDR3, as DNA: TGTGCCAGCAATATTACCACTAGCGGGAGCCGTAAGACCCAGTACTTC.

This clonotype has just a few counts. V and J are TRBV12-3 or TRBV12-4 and TRBJ2-7; D unresolved. CDR3 length: 14 residues. Trimming removed 2 bases from V and 0 bases from J, with 8 bases in between. The CDR3 loop is CASSLYGGSYEQYF. CDR3 DNA: TGTGCCAGCAGTTTATACGGTGGCTCCTACGAGCAGTACTTC.

The V and J genes are TRBV12-3 or TRBV12-4 and TRBJ2-5; 10 bases are shared with TRBD1. The CDR3 has 12 amino acids. V was pared by 3 bases and J by 13 bases, with 5 bases of the junction left unmatched. In nucleotides, the CDR3 is TGTGCCAGCAGTTTCGACAGGGGGCGACCGTACTTC. This sequence encodes CASSFDRGRPYF.

V is TRBV6-2 or TRBV6-3 and J is TRBJ2-7; D gene unclear. The CDR3 extends over 12 amino acids. Germline CDR1 and CDR2: MNHEY and SVGEGT. V was clipped by 3 bases and J by 3 bases, with 6 bases between them. The CDR3 coding sequence is TGTGCCAGCAGTTATCGGCACTACGAGCAGTACTTC. Its protein product is CASSYRHYEQYF.

The chain combines TRBV4-1 with TRBJ2-1; possibly TRBD2 for D (6 bases). Germline CDR1 MGHRA, CDR2 YSYEKL. This CDR3 is 15 amino acids long. The V and J ends lost 3 bases and 5 bases respectively, with 14 bases between them. The CDR3 reads CASSHTRDLNNEQFF. In DNA form, the CDR3 reads TGCGCCAGCAGCCATACTCGGGACTTGAACAATGAGCAGTTCTTC.

The chain links TRBV7-2 to TRBJ2-3; maybe TRBD1 (6 bases). V was trimmed by 2 bases and J by 4 bases, leaving 13 bases between them. Per germline, CDR1 SGHTA and CDR2 FQGNSA. The CDR3 covers 15 residues. CDR3 residues: CASSLPLAGADTQYF. The CDR3 DNA reads as TGTGCCAGCAGCTTACCTCTTGCAGGGGCAGATACGCAGTATTTT.

J is TRBJ1-4 and V is TRBV30; D unresolved. The V end lost 1 base, the J end lost 11 bases, and 8 bases lay between the germline ends. Germline V gene data show CDR1 as GTSNPN and CDR2 as SVGIG (reference sequence). This CDR3 contains 11 residues. CDR3 sequence reads: CAWSADSKLFF. DNA for the CDR3: TGTGCCTGGAGTGCCGACTCCAAACTGTTTTTT. Supplemented by reference TRBV30 and TRBJ1-4, the full variable domain reads SQTIHQWPATLVQPVGSPLSLECTVEGTSNPNLYWYRQAAGRGLQLLFYSVGIGQISSEVPQNLSASRPQDRQFILSSKKLLLSDSGFYLCAWSADSKLFFGSGTQLSVL.